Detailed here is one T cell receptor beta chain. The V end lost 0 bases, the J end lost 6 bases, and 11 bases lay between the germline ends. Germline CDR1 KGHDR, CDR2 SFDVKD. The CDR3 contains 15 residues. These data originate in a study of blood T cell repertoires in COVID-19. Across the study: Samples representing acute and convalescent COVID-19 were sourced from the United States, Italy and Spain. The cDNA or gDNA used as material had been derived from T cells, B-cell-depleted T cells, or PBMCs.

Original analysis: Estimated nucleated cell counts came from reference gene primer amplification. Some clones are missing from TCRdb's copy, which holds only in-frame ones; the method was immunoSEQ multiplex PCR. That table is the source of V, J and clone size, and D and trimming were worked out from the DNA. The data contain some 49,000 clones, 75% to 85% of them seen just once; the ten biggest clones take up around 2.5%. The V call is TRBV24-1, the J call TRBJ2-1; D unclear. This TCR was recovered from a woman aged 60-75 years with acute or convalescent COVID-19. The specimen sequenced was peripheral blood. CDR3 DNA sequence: TGTGCCACCAGTGATTTGCAGGCAGGTATCAATGAGCAGTTCTTC. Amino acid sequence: CATSDLQAGINEQFF.